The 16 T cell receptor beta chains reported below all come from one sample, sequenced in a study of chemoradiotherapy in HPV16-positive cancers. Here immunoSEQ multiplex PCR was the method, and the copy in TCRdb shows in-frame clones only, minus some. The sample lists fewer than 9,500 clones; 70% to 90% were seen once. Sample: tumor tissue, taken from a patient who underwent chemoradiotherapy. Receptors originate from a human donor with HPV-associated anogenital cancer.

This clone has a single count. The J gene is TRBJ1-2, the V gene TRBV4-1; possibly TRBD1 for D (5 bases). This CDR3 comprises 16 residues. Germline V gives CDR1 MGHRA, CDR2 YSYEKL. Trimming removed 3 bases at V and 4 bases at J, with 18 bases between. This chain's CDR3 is CASSHGDSLYGYGYTF. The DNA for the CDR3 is TGCGCCAGCAGCCACGGAGACAGTTTATACGGCTATGGCTACACCTTC.

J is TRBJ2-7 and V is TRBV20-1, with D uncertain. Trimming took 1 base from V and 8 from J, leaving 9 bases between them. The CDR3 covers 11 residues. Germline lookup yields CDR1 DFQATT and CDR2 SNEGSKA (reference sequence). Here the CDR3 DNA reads TGCAGTGCTAGAGGGGATTGGAAGCAGTACTTC. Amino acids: CSARGDWKQYF.

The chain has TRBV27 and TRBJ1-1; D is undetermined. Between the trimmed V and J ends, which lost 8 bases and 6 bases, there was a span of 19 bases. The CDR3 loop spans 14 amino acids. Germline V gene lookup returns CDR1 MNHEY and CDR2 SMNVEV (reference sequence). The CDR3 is CASGAPENGAEAFF. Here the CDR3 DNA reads TGTGCCAGCGGAGCGCCTGAGAATGGCGCTGAAGCTTTCTTT.

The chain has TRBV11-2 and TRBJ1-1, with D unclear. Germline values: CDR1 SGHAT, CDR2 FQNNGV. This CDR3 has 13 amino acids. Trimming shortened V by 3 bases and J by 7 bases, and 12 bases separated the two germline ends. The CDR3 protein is CASSFTPEGEAFF. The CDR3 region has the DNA TGTGCCAGCAGCTTCACCCCGGAGGGTGAAGCTTTCTTT.

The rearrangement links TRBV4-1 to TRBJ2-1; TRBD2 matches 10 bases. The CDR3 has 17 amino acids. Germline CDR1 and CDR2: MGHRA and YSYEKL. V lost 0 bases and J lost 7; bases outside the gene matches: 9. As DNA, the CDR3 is TGCGCCAGCAGCCAAGATCGAGCGGGAGGGCCTCTTAATGAGCAGTTCTTC. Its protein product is CASSQDRAGGPLNEQFF.

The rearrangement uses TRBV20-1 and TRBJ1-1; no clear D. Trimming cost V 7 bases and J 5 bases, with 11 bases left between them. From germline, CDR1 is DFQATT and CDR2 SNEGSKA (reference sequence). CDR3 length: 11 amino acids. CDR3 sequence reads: CSGEIETEAFF. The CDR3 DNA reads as TGCAGTGGTGAGATCGAGACTGAAGCTTTCTTT.

The CDR3 region has the DNA TGCACCAGCAGCCAAGATGGGGGTATGGGCACCGGGGAGCTGTTTTTT. It yields the protein CTSSQDGGMGTGELFF. The chain recombines TRBV1 with TRBJ2-2. TRBV1 is a listed pseudogene. CDR3 length equals 16 residues.

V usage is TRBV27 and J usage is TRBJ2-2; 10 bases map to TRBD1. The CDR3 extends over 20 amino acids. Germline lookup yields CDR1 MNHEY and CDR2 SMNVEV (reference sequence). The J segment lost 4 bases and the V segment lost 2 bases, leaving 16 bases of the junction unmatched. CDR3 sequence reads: CASSLGFGGQGISLTGELFF. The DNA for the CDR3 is TGTGCCAGCAGTTTAGGGTTCGGGGGACAGGGGATCAGCCTCACCGGGGAGCTGTTTTTT.

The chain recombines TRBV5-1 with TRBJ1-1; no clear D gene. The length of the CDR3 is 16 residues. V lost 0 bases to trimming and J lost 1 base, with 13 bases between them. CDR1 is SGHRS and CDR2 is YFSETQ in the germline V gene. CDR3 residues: CASSLDDRTGNTEAFF. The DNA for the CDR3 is TGCGCCAGCAGCTTGGATGACCGGACCGGGAACACTGAAGCTTTCTTT.

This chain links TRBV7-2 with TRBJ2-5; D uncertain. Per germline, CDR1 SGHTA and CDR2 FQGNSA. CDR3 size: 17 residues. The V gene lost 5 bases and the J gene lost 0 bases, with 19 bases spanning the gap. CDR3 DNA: TGTGCCAGCAGCCGAACCAGAGGAGTTCTGTACCAAGAGACCCAGTACTTC. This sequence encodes CASSRTRGVLYQETQYF.

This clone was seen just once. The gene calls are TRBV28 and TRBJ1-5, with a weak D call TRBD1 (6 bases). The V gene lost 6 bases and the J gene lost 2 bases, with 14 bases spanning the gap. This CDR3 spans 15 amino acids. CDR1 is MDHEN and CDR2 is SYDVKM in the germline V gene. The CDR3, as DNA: TGTGCCAGCAGCCTCGCTGCAGGGGGCAATCAGCCCCAGCATTTT. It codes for CASSLAAGGNQPQHF.

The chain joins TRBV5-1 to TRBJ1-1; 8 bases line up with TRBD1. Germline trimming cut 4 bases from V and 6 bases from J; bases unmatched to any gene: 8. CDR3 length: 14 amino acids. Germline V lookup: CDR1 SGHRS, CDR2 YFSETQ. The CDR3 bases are TGCGCCAGCAGCCCCCAGGGGGCTTGGGCTGAAGCTTTCTTT. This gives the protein CASSPQGAWAEAFF. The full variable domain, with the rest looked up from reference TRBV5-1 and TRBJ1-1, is KAGVTQTPRYLIKTRGQQVTLSCSPISGHRSVSWYQQTPGQGLQFLFEYFSETQRNKGNFPGRFSGRQFSNSRSEMNVSTLELGDSALYLCASSPQGAWAEAFFGQGTRLTVV.

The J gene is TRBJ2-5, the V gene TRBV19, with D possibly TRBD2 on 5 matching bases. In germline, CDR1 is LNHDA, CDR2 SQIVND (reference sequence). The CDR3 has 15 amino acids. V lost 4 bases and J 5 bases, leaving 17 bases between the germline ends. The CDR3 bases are TGTGCCAGTAGTACCTTAGACGAGCCGGGGGAGACCCAGTACTTC. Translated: CASSTLDEPGETQYF.

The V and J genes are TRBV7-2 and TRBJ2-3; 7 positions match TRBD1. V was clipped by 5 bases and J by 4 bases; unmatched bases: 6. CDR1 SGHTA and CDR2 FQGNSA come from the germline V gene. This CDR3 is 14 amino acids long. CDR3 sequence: CASSTGAAPDTQYF. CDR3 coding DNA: TGTGCCAGCAGCACAGGGGCGGCCCCAGATACGCAGTATTTT.

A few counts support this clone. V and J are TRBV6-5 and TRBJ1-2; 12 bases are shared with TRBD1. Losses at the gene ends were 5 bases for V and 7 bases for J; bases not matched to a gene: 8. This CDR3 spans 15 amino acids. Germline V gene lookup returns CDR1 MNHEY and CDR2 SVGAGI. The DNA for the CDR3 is TGTGCCAGCAGTGGCCGGGACAGGGGGCTCGGTGGCTACACCTTC. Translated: CASSGRDRGLGGYTF.

CDR3 sequence: CASSRWGDRDEQYV. For the CDR3, the DNA is TGTGCCAGCAGCCGCTGGGGAGACAGGGACGAGCAGTACGTC. The chain employs TRBV7-2 and TRBJ2-7, with 7 bases aligning to TRBD1. The germline V gene has CDR1 SGHTA and CDR2 FQGNSA. CDR3 size: 14 residues. V dropped 5 bases and J dropped 5; count of bases not matched to a gene: 9.